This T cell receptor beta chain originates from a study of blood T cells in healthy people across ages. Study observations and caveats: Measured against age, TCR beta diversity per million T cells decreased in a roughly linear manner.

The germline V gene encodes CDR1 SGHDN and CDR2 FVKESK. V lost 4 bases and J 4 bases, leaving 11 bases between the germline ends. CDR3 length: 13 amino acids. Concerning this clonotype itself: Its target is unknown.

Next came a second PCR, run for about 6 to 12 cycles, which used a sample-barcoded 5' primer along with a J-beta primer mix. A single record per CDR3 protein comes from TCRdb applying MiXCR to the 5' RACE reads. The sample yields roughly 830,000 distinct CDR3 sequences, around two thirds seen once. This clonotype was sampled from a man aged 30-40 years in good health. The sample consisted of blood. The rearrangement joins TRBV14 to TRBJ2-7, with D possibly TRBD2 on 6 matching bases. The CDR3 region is CASSPGLWYEQYF. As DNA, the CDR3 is TGTGCCAGCAGCCCGGGACTGTGGTACGAGCAGTACTTC.